Sequencing of this TCR beta chain was carried out in a study of cytomegalovirus exposure and HLA in healthy donors. Background on the study: The same platform used for the 666 first-cohort repertoires was also used for the 100 to 150 validation repertoires, as a later analysis reported. Study-wide points: The finding came from a later analysis; first-cohort TCR clusters tended to co-occur in the 110 or so validation repertoires. CMV antigen specificity of three CMV-associated chains was confirmed in vitro.

This CDR3 has 13 amino acids. V gave up 1 base and J gave up 7 bases, with 7 bases separating them. CDR1 and CDR2 (germline): SGHNT, YENEEA. Produced via immunoSEQ multiplex PCR; TCRdb's table is partial and in-frame only. Of tens of thousands of clones listed, roughly 95% are singletons. This clone was observed a single time. Its target is not known. The V and J genes are TRBV11-3 and TRBJ2-2, with a tentative D call TRBD1 (6 bases). The origin of this receptor is a man aged 18-30 years in good health and CMV-seronegative. The specimen sequenced was PBMCs. CDR3 bases: TGTGCCAGCAGCTTAGCAGGGGTCGGGGAGCTGTTTTTT. Its protein product is CASSLAGVGELFF.